Listed below are T cell receptor beta chains from one sample, sequenced in a study of cytomegalovirus exposure and HLA in healthy donors. The data were produced by immunoSEQ multiplex PCR, yet TCRdb's version contains in-frame clones alone and is incomplete. In the table there are roughly 190,000 clones, over 60% of which are singletons. Sequenced input: PBMCs. The receptors stem from a woman in her thirties or forties in good health and CMV-seronegative. Both conserved end residues are part of each CDR3.

TRBV6-6	TRBJ1-1	CASSVTGGMRNTEAFF
TRBV27	TRBJ1-5	CASRTGVNQPQHF
TRBV11-1	TRBJ1-2	CASSLADSNYGYTF
TRBV29-1	TRBJ1-1	CSVGWAAYAGNTEAFF
TRBV7-2	TRBJ2-1	CASSFRLAGGSTNEQFF
TRBV7-9	TRBJ1-4	CASSWSEGQGNEKLFF
TRBV10-3	TRBJ1-1	CAISDKQVGSTEAFF
TRBV7-2	TRBJ2-2	CASSLERALNTGELFF
TRBV15	TRBJ1-2	CATSFPRDSRGYGYTF
TRBV4-3	TRBJ1-4	CASSQEPLLTGGYGKLFF
TRBV5-1	TRBJ1-1	CASSLRQGAKAEAFF
TRBV30	TRBJ2-1	CASGISYNEQFF
TRBV7-9	TRBJ2-6	CASSSESGANVLTF
TRBV30	TRBJ1-5	CAWSGQVRPAQHF
TRBV30	TRBJ1-1	CAWTISDTEAFF
TRBV5-1	TRBJ2-2	CASSLTAYTGELFF
TRBV5-6	TRBJ1-2	CASSPRGGGYTF
TRBV19	TRBJ1-4	CASRKVLATNEKLFF
TRBV7-2	TRBJ2-2	CASTTQTGEVGELFF
TRBV10-1	TRBJ2-1	CASSERRDQDNEQFF
TRBV21-1	TRBJ2-7	CASSTHGTRQSYEQYF
TRBV19	TRBJ2-4	CASSSRQGADIQYF
TRBV27	TRBJ1-1	CASSPVAGRSTEAFF
TRBV30	TRBJ2-5	CAWSVGGPETQYF
TRBV11-2	TRBJ2-1	CASSLDQAVISYNEQFF
TRBV18	TRBJ1-3	CASSLGQGAGNTIYF
TRBV9	TRBJ2-1	CASSVTSGSYNEQFF
TRBV7-9	TRBJ2-1	CSSSLTSYEQFF
TRBV5-1	TRBJ2-7	CASSLGQGGFEQYF
TRBV7-2	TRBJ2-1	CASSLLAGGEQFF
TRBV6-5	TRBJ1-1	CASRDLTGQEAFF
TRBV27	TRBJ2-5	CASSYMQGPQETQYF
TRBV25-1	TRBJ2-7	CASSNRASALGEQYF
TRBV7-2	TRBJ1-4	CASSLGGGNEKLFF
TRBV6-1	TRBJ1-2	CASSPSRDRERYTF
TRBV6-6	TRBJ1-5	CASRTRRNQPQHF
TRBV6-5	TRBJ2-5	CASSKGLGLKTQYF
TRBV9	TRBJ1-2	CASSESTGFGYTF
TRBV6-1	TRBJ2-3	CASSEAGGTDTQYF
TRBV29-1	TRBJ2-1	CSADRKVGEQFF
TRBV7-2	TRBJ2-1	CASSLLAGGPHEQFF
TRBV28	TRBJ1-6	CASTMGDRGYNSPLHF
TRBV30	TRBJ1-3	CAWSVLARVGDTIYF
TRBV6-1	TRBJ2-5	CASSERAGGETQYF
TRBV5-4	TRBJ2-3	CASSTGHPGGPDTQYF
TRBV7-9	TRBJ1-1	CSSSFGEAMNTEAFF
TRBV19	TRBJ2-7	CASSLPGTVYEQYF
TRBV30	TRBJ1-4	CAWRDSVRKLFF
TRBV10-3	TRBJ2-5	CAISETSSSETQYF
TRBV7-9	TRBJ2-1	CASSPRVAPYNEQFF
TRBV5-1	TRBJ2-7	CASSPGTGRHYEQYF
TRBV6-6	TRBJ2-3	CASTRKVAPDTQYF
TRBV27	TRBJ2-7	CASLSVSSSYEQYF
TRBV30	TRBJ1-2	CALSGGNYGYTF
TRBV10-3	TRBJ2-1	CAISGTSGSGEQFF